One and the same sample provided the 14 T cell receptor beta chains below, sequenced in a study of T-cell reconstitution after alpha-beta-depleted transplantation in children. A TCRbeta library incorporating unique molecular identifiers was prepared. MiXCR, run by TCRdb on the PCR reads, gives a single entry per CDR3 protein. This table holds over 200,000 distinct CDR3 sequences, about a tenth found once. Here the sequenced sample was PBMCs, taken before TCRalphabeta/CD19-depleted stem cell transplant. These receptors all stem from a child younger than two with acute myeloid leukemia, due to receive a stem cell transplant.

The chain couples TRBV3-1 to TRBJ2-7; either TRBD1 or TRBD2 may supply D (6 bases each). Trimming cost V 4 bases and J 4 bases, with 14 bases left between them. This CDR3 contains 14 residues. Germline loops: CDR1 LGHDT, CDR2 YNNKEL (reference sequence). The CDR3 sequence: CASSRRAGQYEQYF. CDR3 coding DNA: TGTGCCAGCAGCCGGAGGGCGGGACAATACGAGCAGTACTTC.

The V gene is TRBV14, the J gene TRBJ2-2, with D perhaps TRBD1 (5 bases). The CDR3 runs to 16 residues. CDR1 and CDR2 from the germline V gene are SGHDN and FVKESK. Deletions cut 0 bases from V and 5 bases from J, with 13 bases between. The CDR3 is CASSQDAGIRTGELFF. The CDR3 DNA follows: TGTGCCAGCAGCCAAGATGCAGGGATTCGAACCGGGGAGCTGTTTTTT.

This clonotype showed up many times. V is TRBV13 and J is TRBJ2-7; possible D gene TRBD1, 5 bases. The CDR3 loop spans 15 amino acids. The V end was cut by 1 base, the J end by 5 bases, with 15 bases between. Germline V gene data show CDR1 as PRHDT and CDR2 as FYEKMQ (reference sequence). CDR3 region: CASSLEQGMTDEQYF. Here the CDR3 DNA reads TGTGCCAGCAGCTTAGAGCAGGGAATGACTGACGAGCAGTACTTC.

This clonotype was recorded at least ten times. This rearrangement joins TRBV7-2 to TRBJ2-4; 8 bases fit TRBD2. This CDR3 contains 14 residues. V gave up 5 bases and J gave up 6 bases; unmatched junction bases: 6. The germline gives CDR1 SGHTA, CDR2 FQGNSA. This CDR3 is CASSASGSRNIQYF. As DNA, the CDR3 is TGTGCCAGCAGCGCAAGCGGGAGCAGAAACATTCAGTACTTC.

This chain joins TRBV5-1 and TRBJ2-1; D is ambiguous. There are 15 residues in the CDR3. Trimming cost V 0 bases and J 9 bases, with 16 bases left between them. Per germline, CDR1 SGHRS and CDR2 YFSETQ. This CDR3 is CASSLGGISWVEQFF. The CDR3 DNA sequence: TGCGCCAGCAGCTTGGGTGGGATATCCTGGGTTGAGCAGTTCTTC.

This clonotype occurred many times. The chain uses TRBV20-1 and TRBJ1-5; 8 bases fit TRBD1. CDR1 is DFQATT and CDR2 is SNEGSKA in the germline V gene (reference sequence). The CDR3 runs to 15 residues. Trimming removed 3 bases from V and 4 bases from J; junction bases left unmatched: 8. The CDR3 reads CSARTGVRRNQPQHF. CDR3 nucleotide sequence: TGCAGTGCTAGGACAGGGGTCAGGAGGAATCAGCCCCAGCATTTT.

Regarding this clonotype: A much larger clone differs from this one at a single base, so this may be a read error. This sequence joins TRBV3-1 and TRBJ1-5; D may be TRBD1 (5 bases). Per the germline V gene, CDR1 is LGHDT and CDR2 is YNNKEL (reference sequence). The CDR3 contains 14 residues. The CDR3: CASSQGGLRQRQHF. The CDR3 DNA is TGTGCCAGCAGCCAAGGCGGGTTACGACAGCGCCAGCATTTT.

This clonotype was seen a handful of times. The chain joins TRBV30 to TRBJ1-1, with D perhaps TRBD1 (5 bases). Germline loops: CDR1 GTSNPN, CDR2 SVGIG (reference sequence). Deletions cut 8 bases from V and 7 bases from J, with 23 bases between. The CDR3 consists of 14 residues. In DNA, the CDR3 is TGTGCCGTCGCGGGGGAGGGGCCGTCGGATGAAGCTTTCTTT. Translating it yields CAVAGEGPSDEAFF.

This clonotype has a handful of counts. This chain links TRBV2 with TRBJ2-4; tentatively, D is TRBD1 or TRBD2 (5 bases each). V shed 9 bases and J shed 7 bases, with 16 bases lying between them. The CDR3 has 13 amino acids. CDR1 and CDR2 (germline): SNHLY, FYNNEI. The CDR3 DNA sequence: TGTGCCAGTTTCCGGGACGCCGGGAACATTCAGTACTTC. It yields the protein CASFRDAGNIQYF. The whole variable domain, remainder taken from reference TRBV2 and TRBJ2-4, is EPEVTQTPSHQVTQMGQEVILRCVPISNHLYFYWYRQILGQKVEFLVSFYNNEISEKSEIFDDQFSVERPDGSNFTLKIRSTKLEDSAMYFCASFRDAGNIQYFGAGTRLSVL.

This chain links TRBV18 with TRBJ2-1; 7 nucleotides match TRBD2. This CDR3 is 15 amino acids long. In germline, CDR1 is KGHSH, CDR2 LQKENI. J gave up 4 bases and V 3 bases, and 6 bases lay outside the gene matches. The chain's CDR3 is CASSPGLVKYNEQFF. CDR3 bases: TGTGCCAGCTCACCCGGACTAGTCAAATACAATGAGCAGTTCTTC.

This clonotype appeared a few times. The gene calls are TRBV12-3 or TRBV12-4 and TRBJ2-7; D possibly corresponds to TRBD2 (6 bases). The CDR3 is made up of 13 amino acids. Trimming took 5 bases from V and 4 from J, leaving 12 bases between them. This CDR3 reads CASSQAGNYEQYF. CDR3 bases: TGTGCCAGCAGTCAGGCGGGAAATTACGAGCAGTACTTC.

In its sample, this clonotype was seen a few times. This chain uses TRBV20-1 with TRBJ1-1, with 7 bases matching TRBD1. The germline gives CDR1 DFQATT, CDR2 SNEGSKA (reference sequence). The CDR3 covers 13 residues. J gave up 1 base and V 5 bases, and 4 bases lay outside the gene matches. The CDR3 reads CSAQTGSNTEAFF. CDR3 nucleotide sequence: TGCAGTGCTCAGACAGGGTCGAACACTGAAGCTTTCTTT.

This clonotype was observed at least ten times. The chain recombines TRBV10-2 with TRBJ2-1; D is uncertain. V dropped 8 bases and J dropped 3 bases, with 8 bases sitting between them. Germline V CDR1 and CDR2: WSHSY, SAAADI. The CDR3 is 12 residues long. The CDR3 bases are TGCGCCAGCGACATTTACTACAATGAGCAGTTCTTC. It encodes CASDIYYNEQFF.

In its sample, this clonotype was seen many times. The CDR3 loop is CASSLWGANVLTF. The CDR3 coding sequence is TGTGCCAGCAGTTTATGGGGGGCCAACGTCCTGACTTTC. V is TRBV27 and J is TRBJ2-6; the D is unclear. Between the trimmed V and J ends, which lost 1 base and 4 bases, there was a span of 2 bases. CDR3 size: 13 residues. Germline CDR1 and CDR2: MNHEY and SMNVEV (reference sequence).